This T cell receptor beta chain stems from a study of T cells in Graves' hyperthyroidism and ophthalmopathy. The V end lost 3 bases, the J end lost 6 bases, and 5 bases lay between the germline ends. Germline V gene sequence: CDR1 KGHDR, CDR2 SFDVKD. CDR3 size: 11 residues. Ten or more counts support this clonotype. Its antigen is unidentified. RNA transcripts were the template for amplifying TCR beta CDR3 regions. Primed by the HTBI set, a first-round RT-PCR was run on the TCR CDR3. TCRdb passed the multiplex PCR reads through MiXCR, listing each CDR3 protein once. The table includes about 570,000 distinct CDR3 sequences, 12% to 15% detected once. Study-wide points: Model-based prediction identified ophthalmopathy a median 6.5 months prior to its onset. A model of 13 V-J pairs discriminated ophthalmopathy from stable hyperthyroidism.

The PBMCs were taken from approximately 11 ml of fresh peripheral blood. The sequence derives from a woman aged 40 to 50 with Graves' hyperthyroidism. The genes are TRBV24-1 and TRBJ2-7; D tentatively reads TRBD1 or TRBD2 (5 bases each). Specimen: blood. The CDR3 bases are TGTGCCACCAGTGATGGGGGCGAGCAGTACTTC. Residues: CATSDGGEQYF.